The source of this T cell receptor beta chain is a study of shared clonotypes between healthy human individuals. CD45RO-negative, CCR7-selected cells formed the naive CD8 fraction, which excluded terminally differentiated effector memory CD45RA+ cells. Original methodology: ImmunoSEQ output lacked quality scores and full-length reads, limiting matched filtering. Measured with immunoSEQ multiplex PCR; TCRdb has only the in-frame clones, and not every one. That table supplies the V and J calls and clone size; D and trimming were determined from the DNA. The table includes around 2,000,000 clones, approximately 94% detected once. This clone was counted between two and nine times. The V segment lost 5 bases and the J segment 6 bases; nucleotides outside the gene matches: 5. The CDR3 loop spans 15 amino acids. The V gene's germline CDR1 is SGHVS and CDR2 FNYEAQ.

The clonotype was recovered from a man aged 18 to 29 in good health. This chain joins TRBV7-6 and TRBJ2-2; 11 positions agree with TRBD2. Sequencing was done on a sample of naive CD8+ T cells sorted from blood. The CDR3 region is CASSPTSGSAGELFF. For the CDR3, the DNA is TGTGCCAGCAGCCCCACTAGCGGGAGCGCCGGGGAGCTGTTTTTT.